What follows describes a single TCR beta chain. Its antigen is not known. Germline V gives CDR1 MNHEY, CDR2 SVGAGI. V shed 6 bases and J shed 5 bases, with 10 bases lying between them. This CDR3 comprises 12 residues. This sample was included in a study of Ad26.COV2.S vaccination and SARS-CoV-2 variants. Overall study: The vaccine Ad26.COV2.S was put into the muscle once, or twice with 56 days between. Study conclusions and caveats: Possible underestimation of total T cell responses by the TCR breadth and depth analyses was noted. Non-spike TCR breadth was similar in vaccine and placebo recipients.

Assay: immunoSEQ multiplex PCR; the TCRdb copy retains only in-frame clones and omits some. The profile shows approximately 300,000 clones, about 86% of them singletons. Treatment here: around 19 received Ad26.COV2.S at low or high dose, single or two shots; roughly five received placebo; per-sample allocation not given. After the first vaccine or placebo injection, samples were drawn on day 63. The study used a vaccine consisting of an Ad26 vector that expressed Wuhan-strain SARS-CoV-2 spike. The source material was peripheral blood, sampled in a trial of Ad26.COV2.S vaccine versus placebo. The rearrangement uses TRBV6-5 and TRBJ2-5; maybe TRBD1 (5 bases). The source of this sequence is a person between 18 and 60 years old who received the Ad26.COV2.S COVID-19 vaccine or a placebo. Here the CDR3 reads CASSRKGETQYF. CDR3 nucleotide sequence: TGTGCCAGCAGCCGAAAGGGGGAGACCCAGTACTTC.